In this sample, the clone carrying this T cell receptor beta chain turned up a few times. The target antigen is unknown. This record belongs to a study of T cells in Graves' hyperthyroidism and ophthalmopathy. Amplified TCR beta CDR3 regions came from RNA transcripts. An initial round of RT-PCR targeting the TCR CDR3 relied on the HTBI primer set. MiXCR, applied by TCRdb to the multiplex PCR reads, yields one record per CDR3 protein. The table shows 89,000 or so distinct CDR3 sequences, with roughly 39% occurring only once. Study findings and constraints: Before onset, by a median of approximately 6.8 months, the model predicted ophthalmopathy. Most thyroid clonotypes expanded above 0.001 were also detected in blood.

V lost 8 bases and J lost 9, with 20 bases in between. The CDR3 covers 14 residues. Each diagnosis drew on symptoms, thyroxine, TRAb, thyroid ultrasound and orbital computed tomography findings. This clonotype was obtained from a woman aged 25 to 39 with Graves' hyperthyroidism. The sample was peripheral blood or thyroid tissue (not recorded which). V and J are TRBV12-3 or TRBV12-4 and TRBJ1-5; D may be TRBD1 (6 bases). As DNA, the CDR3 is TGTGCCAGCTCACCGGACGGGCCCAGGGGGCCCCAGCATTTT. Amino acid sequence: CASSPDGPRGPQHF.